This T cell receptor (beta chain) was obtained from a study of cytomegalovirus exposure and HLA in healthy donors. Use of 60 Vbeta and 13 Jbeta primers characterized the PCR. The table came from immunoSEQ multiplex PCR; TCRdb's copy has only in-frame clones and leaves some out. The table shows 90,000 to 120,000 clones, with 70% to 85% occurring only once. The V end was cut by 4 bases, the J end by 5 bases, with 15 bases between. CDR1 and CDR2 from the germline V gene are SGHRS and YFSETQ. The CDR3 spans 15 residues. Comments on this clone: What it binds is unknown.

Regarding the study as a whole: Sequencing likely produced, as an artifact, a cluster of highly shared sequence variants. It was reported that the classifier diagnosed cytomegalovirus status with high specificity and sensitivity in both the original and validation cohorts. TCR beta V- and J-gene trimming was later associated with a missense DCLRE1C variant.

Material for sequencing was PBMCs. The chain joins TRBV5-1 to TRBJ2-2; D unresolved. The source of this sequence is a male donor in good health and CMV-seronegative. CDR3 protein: CASSGDPIGTGELFF. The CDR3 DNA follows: TGCGCCAGCAGCGGAGACCCCATCGGGACCGGGGAGCTGTTTTTT.